The next 26 T cell receptor beta chains were all read from a single sample in a study of T cells after yellow fever vaccination. From the 5' RACE reads, TCRdb called clonotypes with MiXCR, one entry per CDR3 protein. The sample lists approximately 120,000 distinct CDR3 sequences, approximately 9% occurring once. The sequences come from CD8+ T cells sorted from PBMCs, collected on the day of the yellow fever booster vaccination. The receptor source for this set is a man in his late teens or twenties who received the YFV17D yellow fever vaccine.

Only a few counts were recorded for this clonotype. The rearrangement links TRBV11-1 to TRBJ1-1; D call uncertain. Germline-derived CDR1 and CDR2 are SGHAT and FQDESV (reference sequence). V was pared by 6 bases and J by 0 bases, with 20 bases between. CDR3 length: 17 amino acids. Here the CDR3 reads CASSRPPGEEMNTEAFF. Written as DNA, the CDR3 is TGTGCCAGCAGTAGACCCCCTGGAGAGGAAATGAACACTGAAGCTTTCTTT.

Written as DNA, the CDR3 is TGTGCCAGCAGCGGTAGCGGGGGGGACTACAATGAGCAGTTCTTC. Translating it yields CASSGSGGDYNEQFF. This chain joins TRBV7-2 and TRBJ2-1, with 11 bases aligning to TRBD2. V dropped 5 bases and J dropped 3; count of bases not matched to a gene: 3. The CDR3 has 15 residues. Germline assignment: CDR1 SGHTA and CDR2 FQGNSA.

This clonotype was seen only a few times. V is TRBV14 and J is TRBJ1-1; D uncertain. The ends were cut back, 1 base at V and 4 bases at J, with 4 bases in the middle. CDR1 and CDR2 (germline): SGHDN, FVKESK. CDR3 length: 12 residues. The CDR3, as DNA: TGTGCCAGCAGCCAAGTTATCACTGAAGCTTTCTTT. It yields the protein CASSQVITEAFF. Variable domain in full (rest from reference TRBV14 and TRBJ1-1): EAGVTQFPSHSVIEKGQTVTLRCDPISGHDNLYWYRRVMGKEIKFLLHFVKESKQDESGMPNNRFLAERTGGTYSTLKVQPAELEDSGVYFCASSQVITEAFFGQGTRLTVV.

There are a few counts of this clonotype. The chain has TRBV7-8 and TRBJ2-3; D is unresolved. This CDR3 is built from 11 residues. The V gene's germline CDR1 is SGHVS and CDR2 FQNEAQ. Trimming stripped 6 bases from V and 9 bases from J, with 10 bases between. The CDR3 DNA reads TGTGCCAGCAGGGCGAGAGGCACGCAGTATTTT. It specifies CASRARGTQYF.

J is TRBJ1-3 and V is TRBV20-1, with D tentatively TRBD1 (6 bases). CDR3 length: 13 amino acids. Germline CDR1 DFQATT, CDR2 SNEGSKA (reference sequence). V was shortened by 3 bases and J by 6 bases, with 12 bases between the two germline ends. CDR3 in DNA: TGCAGTGCTAGGAGGCCAGGGGAAAACACCATATATTTT. It specifies CSARRPGENTIYF.

J is TRBJ1-3 and V is TRBV4-3; D remains unclear. From germline, CDR1 is LGHNA and CDR2 YSLEER. The CDR3 has 17 amino acids. V was clipped by 4 bases and J by 0 bases, with 16 bases between them. The CDR3 DNA follows: TGCGCCAGCAGCCCGTCAACATGGGCCCGCTCTGGAAACACCATATATTTT. Amino acid sequence: CASSPSTWARSGNTIYF.

The chain joins TRBV6-1 to TRBJ1-5; unclear D gene. The V end was cut by 6 bases, the J end by 8 bases, with 14 bases between. CDR1 and CDR2 (germline): MNHNS, SASEGT. This CDR3 comprises 13 residues. This CDR3 reads CASRWTVTKPQHF. Written as DNA, the CDR3 is TGTGCCAGCAGATGGACTGTAACCAAGCCCCAGCATTTT.

This clonotype is termed hyperexpanded. V usage is TRBV9 and J usage is TRBJ2-3; D is perhaps TRBD2 (5 bases). Germline CDR1 is SGDLS and CDR2 is YYNGEE. Trimming pared 7 bases from V and 3 bases from J, leaving 18 bases between. The CDR3 runs to 15 residues. CDR3 region: CASSSSGSATDTQYF. DNA of the CDR3: TGTGCCAGCTCCTCCTCGGGTAGCGCGACAGATACGCAGTATTTT.

This clonotype was observed a handful of times. This chain connects TRBV5-1 to TRBJ2-3; 9 positions match TRBD1. Trimming took 3 bases from V and 4 from J; bases not matched to a gene: 3. Germline values: CDR1 SGHRS, CDR2 YFSETQ. The CDR3 has 14 residues. This CDR3 reads CASSSTGGADTQYF. The CDR3 DNA is TGCGCCAGCAGCTCAACAGGGGGCGCAGATACGCAGTATTTT.

This rearrangement joins TRBV5-4 to TRBJ2-7; D unresolved. The CDR3 length is 15 residues. Looked up from germline, CDR1 is SGHNT and CDR2 is YYREEE (reference sequence). The V gene lost 5 bases and the J gene lost 2 bases, with 17 bases spanning the gap. DNA for the CDR3: TGTGCCAGCAGTTACCTCGGCCAGGATCCCTACGAGCAGTACGTC. Protein sequence: CASSYLGQDPYEQYV.

This clonotype was counted only a few times. The chain is built from TRBV9 and TRBJ2-1, with 7 bases lining up with TRBD2. The ends lost 2 bases at V and 7 bases at J; junction bases unmatched: 3. This CDR3 is 13 amino acids long. Germline-derived CDR1 and CDR2 are SGDLS and YYNGEE. CDR3 nucleotide sequence: TGTGCCAGCAGCGTGCGAGCGGGGAATGAGCAGTTCTTC. Its translation is CASSVRAGNEQFF.

The chain joins TRBV5-5 to TRBJ2-1, with a weak D call TRBD2 (6 bases). Trimming took 5 bases from V and 6 from J, leaving 12 bases between them. The CDR3 extends over 13 amino acids. CDR1 and CDR2 from the germline V gene are SGHKS and YYEKEE (reference sequence). The CDR3: CASSPGLVNEQFF. The CDR3 region has the DNA TGTGCCAGCAGTCCGGGACTGGTCAATGAGCAGTTCTTC.

This clonotype has just a few counts. The chain employs TRBV27 and TRBJ1-5; 9 bases line up with TRBD1. Germline V gene data show CDR1 as MNHEY and CDR2 as SMNVEV (reference sequence). The V segment lost 6 bases and the J segment 3 bases; nucleotides outside the gene matches: 6. The CDR3 runs 15 residues. Written as DNA, the CDR3 is TGTGCCAGCAGCTGGACAGGGGCCTACAATCAGCCCCAGCATTTT. This codes for CASSWTGAYNQPQHF.

This clonotype was seen a handful of times. The CDR3 spells CATGGMNTEAFF. The CDR3 DNA reads TGTGCCACGGGGGGTATGAACACTGAAGCTTTCTTT. V usage is TRBV6-5 and J usage is TRBJ1-1; the D gene is possibly TRBD1 (5 bases). In germline, CDR1 is MNHEY, CDR2 SVGAGI. The CDR3 totals 12 residues. V lost 10 bases and J lost 0, with 9 bases in between.

Only a few counts were recorded for this clonotype. The CDR3, as DNA: TGTGCCAGCAGCCTGGACAGCCACGAGCAGTACGTC. Translating gives CASSLDSHEQYV. This sequence joins TRBV12-3 or TRBV12-4 and TRBJ2-7; a possible D gene is TRBD1 (6 bases). Trimming removed 6 bases from V and 5 bases from J, with 11 bases in between. CDR3 length equals 12 residues.

This clonotype was seen a few times. The chain uses TRBV12-3 or TRBV12-4 and TRBJ1-1; the match to TRBD1 covers 7 bases. The CDR3 runs to 11 residues. V dropped 6 bases and J dropped 7; count of bases not matched to a gene: 2. CDR3 sequence reads: CASRWDSEAFF. CDR3 coding DNA: TGTGCCAGCAGGTGGGACAGTGAAGCTTTCTTT.

This clonotype has a handful of counts. The chain links TRBV7-8 to TRBJ2-7, with 9 bases aligning to TRBD2. V was clipped by 5 bases and J by 2 bases; unmatched bases: 7. Germline V gene data show CDR1 as SGHVS and CDR2 as FQNEAQ. CDR3 size: 15 residues. The CDR3 DNA sequence: TGTGCCAGCAGCGGAAGCGGGGGGCCTCCCTACGAGCAGTACGTC. It codes for CASSGSGGPPYEQYV.

This clonotype was counted ten times or more. The rearrangement links TRBV9 to TRBJ2-3; TRBD2 agrees at 7 bases. V lost 0 bases to trimming and J lost 2 bases; unmatched junction nucleotides: 6. This CDR3 region has 16 residues. The germline V gene has CDR1 SGDLS and CDR2 YYNGEE. CDR3 nucleotide sequence: TGTGCCAGCAGCGTAGCCCAGGGAGGGACCACAGATACGCAGTATTTT. Translation: CASSVAQGGTTDTQYF.

This clonotype has a handful of counts. This chain connects TRBV20-1 to TRBJ2-7; D is perhaps TRBD1 (5 bases). The V and J ends lost 1 base and 1 base respectively, with 5 bases between them. The length of the CDR3 is 12 residues. Looked up from germline, CDR1 is DFQATT and CDR2 is SNEGSKA (reference sequence). CDR3 region: CSARGTSYEQYV. The CDR3 DNA reads as TGCAGTGCTAGAGGGACATCCTACGAGCAGTACGTC.

V and J are TRBV21-1 and TRBJ1-2; no check of the table's D call, TRBD1, against the DNA was made. TRBV21-1 is annotated as a pseudogene. The CDR3 totals 17 residues. The CDR3 reads CASSWGTGLGAFYGYTF. CDR3 coding DNA: TGTGCCAGCAGCTGGGGGACAGGGCTCGGAGCATTCTATGGCTACACCTTC.

This clonotype was seen ten or more times. The chain joins TRBV20-1 to TRBJ1-1; 7 positions match TRBD1. Losses at the gene ends were 3 bases for V and 0 bases for J; bases not matched to a gene: 7. From germline, CDR1 is DFQATT and CDR2 SNEGSKA (reference sequence). This CDR3 is 15 amino acids long. CDR3 residues: CSASRDSYMNTEAFF. As DNA, the CDR3 is TGCAGTGCTAGCAGGGACAGCTACATGAACACTGAAGCTTTCTTT.

In its sample, this clonotype was seen many times. The J gene is TRBJ1-1, the V gene TRBV6-5, with D maybe TRBD1 (6 bases). The V and J ends lost 2 bases and 4 bases respectively, with 14 bases between them. The CDR3 is made up of 15 amino acids. CDR1 and CDR2 (germline): MNHEY, SVGAGI. CDR3 bases: TGTGCCAGCAGTTACCCGGGGGCTACGGGCACTGAAGCTTTCTTT. This codes for CASSYPGATGTEAFF.

The table lists this clonotype with many counts. The chain employs TRBV20-1 and TRBJ2-1, with D unresolved. V gave up 3 bases and J gave up 0 bases, with 6 bases separating them. Germline CDR1 and CDR2: DFQATT and SNEGSKA (reference sequence). This CDR3 has 13 residues. CDR3 residues: CSARASSYNEQFF. CDR3 coding DNA: TGCAGTGCTAGGGCAAGCTCCTACAATGAGCAGTTCTTC.

The V call is TRBV6-5, the J call TRBJ2-7, with D possibly TRBD1 on 6 matching bases. This CDR3 is built from 13 residues. Deletions cut 2 bases from V and 1 base from J, with 6 bases between. Per the germline V gene, CDR1 is MNHEY and CDR2 is SVGAGI. The DNA for the CDR3 is TGTGCCAGCAGTTACGGGACATCCTACGAGCAGTACTTC. Amino acid sequence: CASSYGTSYEQYF.

This chain uses TRBV12-3 or TRBV12-4 with TRBJ2-1; either TRBD1 or TRBD2 may fit D (5 bases each). V lost 4 bases, J lost 2 bases, and 9 bases lay in between. CDR3 length: 14 amino acids. For the CDR3, the DNA is TGTGCCAGCAGTTGGGGGTTGGCCTACAATGAGCAGTTCTTC. Its protein product is CASSWGLAYNEQFF.

This clonotype was seen more than once but under ten times. The genes are TRBV4-1 and TRBJ2-2, with 10 nucleotides matching TRBD2. CDR3 length: 16 residues. The germline CDR1 and CDR2 sequences are MGHRA and YSYEKL. The trim removed 4 bases at V and 3 bases at J, leaving 5 bases unmatched. This CDR3 is CASSRSGTSDTGELFF. CDR3 sequence (DNA): TGCGCCAGCAGCCGCTCCGGGACTAGCGACACCGGGGAGCTGTTTTTT.